The TCR beta chain under discussion was sequenced for a study of cytomegalovirus exposure and HLA in healthy donors (dated by TCRdb to the late 2010s). The study in broad terms: In an earlier analysis of some 610 of the donors, under 300 Gb of sequence data and 120 million or so unique TCR beta sequences from roughly 200 million T cells were reported. An early release covering more than 500 HLA-typed donors comprised approximately 290 gigabases of sequencing data and about 90 million unique TCR sequences. Of the 300 to 500 genotyped donors, 65% to 90% were placed in the genetic ancestry cluster associated with self-reported Caucasian donors. The study was designed to test whether signatures of past pathogen exposure could be identified by cataloging public T cell receptors. Using immunosequencing, the study profiled T cell repertoires from some 670 subjects and related those repertoires to cytomegalovirus serostatus. A separate validation cohort of approximately 130 different subjects was used in addition to the roughly 640-subject first cohort. To predict cytomegalovirus infection status, the study brought together high-throughput TCR immunosequencing, statistical association of individual TCRs with disease status, and machine learning. In a later analysis, previously published TCR beta repertoires from 666 donors were re-analyzed and high-resolution HLA genotyping was added so that TCR occurrence patterns could be studied. The later analysis used no new phenotypic data to find candidate immune exposures, relying instead on TCR beta sequences and their occurrence across donors. An earlier analysis of approximately 640 of the donors applied high-throughput TCR beta sequencing to assess whether each TCR beta V gene segment acted as functional or pseudogenic. Alongside the repertoire data, information on donor age, sex, ethnicity and CMV serostatus was compiled. A later genetic analysis took genome-wide SNP genotypes for about three fifths of the 666 donors and used that subset as a discovery cohort. Every discovery cohort repertoire had been produced on one sequencing platform. Class I and class II HLA loci were covered by the typing at four-digit resolution. Typing coverage differed by locus: A, B, C, DRB1 and DQB1 were typed in roughly 629-630 donors, DQA1 in 522, DPA1 in around 580, and DPB1 in roughly 450. Several DR-DQ haplotypes were handled as single units for association and clustering because linkage in the cohort was strong. Among about 390 genotyped donors of the cohort, an average of roughly 240,000 unique TCR beta nucleotide sequences were sequenced per donor, roughly 20% of them non-productive.

The cohort was made up of 666 healthy bone marrow donors. At the time of sampling, all cohort members were nominally healthy, though unrecorded immune exposures were likely present. The donor tested CMV seronegative, placing the donor among the roughly 340 seronegative members of the cohort. A peripheral blood sample was collected from each donor, and TCR beta sequencing was performed on peripheral blood mononuclear cells. Genomic DNA extraction from the blood cell samples was performed with the Qiagen DNeasy Blood Extraction Kit. V trim: 7 bases; J trim: 3 bases; unmatched bases: 2. The CDR3 runs 13 residues from the cysteine to the phenylalanine. Solely the CDR3 DNA is kept, with 39 bases framed from the first base. Per the germline V gene, MNHNS is the CDR1 and SASEGT is the CDR2. Study-wide findings and limitations: The sequencing pipeline was judged likely to have produced a cluster of highly shared sequence variants as a technical artifact. While some public TCRs were present in many individuals, most TCR sequences turned up only very rarely across donors. The authors suggested that the approach could potentially be generalized to other disease states and immunological phenotypes. A later analysis associated some 17,000 TCR beta sequences with specific HLA alleles at a false discovery rate of 0.05. According to a later analysis, most CMV-associated TCR beta chains appeared to be HLA-restricted, and the HLA associations seemed to be driven largely by CMV exposure. The classifier was reported to diagnose cytomegalovirus status with high specificity and sensitivity in both the original and validation cohorts. Because counts were too low, about 18 rarely observed V segments, including chromosome 9 orphons, were left out of the earlier analysis of 500 to 750 of the donors. Strong co-occurrence of HLA alleles, especially DR and DQ, made assigning TCR associations to individual alleles difficult. A further reported finding was that TCR beta sequences accurately predicted the HLA-A and HLA-B alleles for most subjects in the first cohort. CMV serostatus was the only immune exposure information available for the cohort. In an earlier analysis of roughly 560 of the donors, most TCR beta V segments were observed in productive rearrangements about 87% or about 30% of the time, broadly matching IMGT annotations. Linkage disequilibrium might explain the correlated functional status among segregating V segments, but an unknown experimental factor could not be ruled out. A later analysis reported that several top co-occurrence clusters appeared linked to parvovirus B19, influenza, CMV and Epstein-Barr virus. The study listed 150 to 200 TCR beta chains as associated with cytomegalovirus. In a later analysis, HLA-associated TCR beta chains showed more clonal expansion and lower generation probabilities than non-associated chains that were equally common. Only TCR beta chains were sequenced in this cohort, and the absence of alpha or paired-chain data limited detectable features. Some IMGT-functional V segments, including TRBV6-2 and TRBV6-3, could not be told apart with the 87-base-pair reads, so those segments were excluded. According to a later genetic analysis, donors in an Asian-associated ancestry cluster had fewer N-insertions in productive TCRs than the approximately 610-donor mean. Presence/absence analyses assumed roughly uniform sequencing depth across donors, an assumption that may not hold. Because HLA typing was missing for some donors at each locus, association tests included only the typed subset. In a later genetic analysis, a missense DCLRE1C variant was associated with V-gene and J-gene trimming of TCR beta chains, and the association was replicated in an independent cohort. A few of the identified cytomegalovirus-associated TCR beta chains were confirmed in vitro to be specific for cytomegalovirus antigens. According to a later analysis, TCR association rates differed among HLA loci, with DRB1 alleles showing the most associated TCRs and HLA-C alleles showing the fewest.

Receptors were amplified or captured by the immunoSEQ multiplex PCR assay. A mixture of 60 forward primers for TCR Vbeta segments and 13 reverse primers for TCR Jbeta segments was used in the multiplex PCR. The CDR3 region of rearranged TCR beta genes was amplified from genomic DNA with a multiplex PCR assay. The amplified TCR beta libraries were sequenced on the Illumina HiSeq System as 87-base-pair reads. In the paper's pipeline: A later analysis tallied roughly 78 million unique TCR beta chains across the 666 repertoires, and approximately 9.9 million of those chains were shared by two or more donors. A nearest-neighbor algorithm error-corrected the raw reads and collapsed the reads into unique sequences, merging closely related sequences to remove PCR and sequencing errors. V, D and J gene segments were assigned by aligning CDR3 sequences to IMGT reference sequences. For a sequence to be retained, a match of at least six nucleotides to both a V gene segment and a J gene segment was required. A rearrangement counted as productive if the CDR3 had no stop codons and remained in frame with V and J, and every other rearrangement counted as non-productive. CDR3 was defined according to IMGT convention as the region running from the second conserved V-encoded cysteine to the conserved J-encoded phenylalanine. In an earlier analysis of 550 to 650 of the donors, sequences lacking an unambiguous match to a single V gene segment were excluded. In an earlier analysis of several hundred of the donors, V segments were called functional above 56.7% productive rearrangements and were called segregating when the between-donor standard deviation exceeded 5%. A statistical classification framework was developed to diagnose cytomegalovirus status using the catalog of TCR beta chain sequences. V and J gene assignment, in a later analysis, came from comparing TCR nucleotide sequences with IMGT/GENE-DB human TR gene sequences. A later analysis assigned CDR3 sequences and most-parsimonious VDJ recombination scenarios with the TCRdist pipeline. In a later analysis, every TCR beta chain was defined by the combination of its CDR3 amino acid sequence and its V-gene family, and reads without a unique V-gene family were dropped. In a later analysis, 450 to 600 highly shared, low-generation-probability nucleotide sequences were removed to address suspected cross-contamination and a sequencing artifact. For each public chain, a later analysis derived a clonal expansion index from normalized ranks of inferred template counts within each repertoire. A later analysis computed generation probabilities with a VDJ recombination model fitted to out-of-frame rearrangements, and checked the results against IGoR. Hypergeometric tests were used in a later analysis to score TCR-TCR, TCR-HLA and TCR-CMV co-occurrence, with a repertoire-size bias correction applied to the TCR pairs. In a later analysis, false discovery rates were estimated by permuting HLA or CMV assignments 20 times. A later analysis grouped co-occurring TCRs with DBSCAN, adding TCRdist sequence similarity when clustering within HLA-allele-positive subsets. Repertoires with fewer than 30,000 or more than 120,000 public chains were left out of co-occurrence clustering, as were four to six repertoires with anomalous nucleotide sharing. Here the immuneACCESS table is served through TCRdb, limited to in-frame sequences with V and J called. Missing clones are a known gap in these copies; in checked studies unresolved V genes cover under half, and the rest lacks a known reason. The DNA was the basis for D and trimming; V, J and clone size are from that table. The sample data list 150,000 to 180,000 clones, and less than 80% of these were observed just once. Of the sample, 2.1% falls within the top ten clones.

For this clone: The antigen this receptor binds is unknown. No per-base quality is available; no much larger clone lies one base away.

This sequence was found in a man aged 30-40 years in good health and CMV-seronegative. Sample: PBMCs. The V gene is TRBV6-1 and the J gene is TRBJ2-2; TRBD2 lines up with 7 middle nucleotides. The encoded CDR3 is CASTGGDTGELFF. The DNA sequence is TGTGCCAGCACGGGGGGAGACACCGGGGAGCTGTTTTTT.